This TCR beta chain stems from a study of early T cells in non-severe SARS-CoV-2 infection. Study background: Sequencing of unsorted whole blood was done on bulk RNA, leaving chains unpaired.

Study-level findings and limits: There was a bias toward anti-spike CD8 responses in VDJdb matching, which missed private and CD4 specificities.

In germline, CDR1 is DFQATT, CDR2 SNEGSKA (reference sequence). V was clipped by 5 bases and J by 3 bases; unmatched bases: 8. The CDR3 covers 14 residues. Unique molecular identifiers tagged individual cDNA molecules. Via MiXCR, TCRdb re-called the 5' RACE reads, giving one row per CDR3 protein. The repertoire holds about 81,000 distinct CDR3 sequences, with around 15% as singletons. This clonotype turned up a few times. Its cognate antigen is unknown. The specimen was whole blood. The rearrangement joins TRBV20-1 to TRBJ2-3; 7 positions match TRBD1. The receptor comes from an adult who was a healthcare worker with PCR-confirmed SARS-CoV-2 infection or an uninfected control (not recorded which). The CDR3 region has the DNA TGCAGTGCTGAGACAGGGATCGGGACAGATACGCAGTATTTT. It yields the protein CSAETGIGTDTQYF.